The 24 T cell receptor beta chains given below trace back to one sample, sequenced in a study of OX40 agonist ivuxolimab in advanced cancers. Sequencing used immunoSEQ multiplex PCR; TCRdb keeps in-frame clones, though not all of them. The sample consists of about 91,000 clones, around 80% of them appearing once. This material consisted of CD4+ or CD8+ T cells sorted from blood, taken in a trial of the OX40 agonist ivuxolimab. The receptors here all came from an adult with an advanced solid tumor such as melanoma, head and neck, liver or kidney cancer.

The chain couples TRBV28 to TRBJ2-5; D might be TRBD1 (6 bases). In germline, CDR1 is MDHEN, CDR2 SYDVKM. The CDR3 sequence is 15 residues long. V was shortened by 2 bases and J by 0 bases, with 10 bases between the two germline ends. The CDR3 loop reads CASSLRRTDQETQYF. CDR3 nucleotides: TGTGCCAGCAGTTTACGACGGACAGACCAAGAGACCCAGTACTTC.

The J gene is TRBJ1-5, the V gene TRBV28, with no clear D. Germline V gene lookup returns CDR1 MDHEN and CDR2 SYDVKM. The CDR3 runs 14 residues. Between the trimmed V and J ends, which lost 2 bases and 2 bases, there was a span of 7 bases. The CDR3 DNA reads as TGTGCCAGCAGTTTAGAGTTACGCAATCAGCCCCAGCATTTT. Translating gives CASSLELRNQPQHF.

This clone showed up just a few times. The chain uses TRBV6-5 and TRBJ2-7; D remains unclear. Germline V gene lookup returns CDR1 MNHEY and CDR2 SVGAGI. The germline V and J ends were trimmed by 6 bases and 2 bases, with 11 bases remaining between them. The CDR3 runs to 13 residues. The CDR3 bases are TGTGCCAGCAGCCCCGACGGAACCTACGAGCAGTACGTC. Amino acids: CASSPDGTYEQYV.

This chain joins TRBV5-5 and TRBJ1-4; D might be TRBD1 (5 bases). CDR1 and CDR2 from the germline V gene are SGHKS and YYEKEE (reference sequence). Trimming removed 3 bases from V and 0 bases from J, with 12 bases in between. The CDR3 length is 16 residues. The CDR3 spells CASSSVADTTNEKLFF. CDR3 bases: TGTGCCAGCAGCTCCGTGGCGGACACAACTAATGAAAAACTGTTTTTT.

The CDR3 nucleotides read TGTGCCAGCAGTTTACCAGGAGAGAACCAGGCGAGAGCTTTCTTT. It yields the protein CASSLPGENQARAFF. The chain is built from TRBV28 and TRBJ1-1; no clear D. V shed 2 bases and J shed 10 bases, with 20 bases lying between them. This CDR3 is 15 amino acids long. Germline V lookup: CDR1 MDHEN, CDR2 SYDVKM.

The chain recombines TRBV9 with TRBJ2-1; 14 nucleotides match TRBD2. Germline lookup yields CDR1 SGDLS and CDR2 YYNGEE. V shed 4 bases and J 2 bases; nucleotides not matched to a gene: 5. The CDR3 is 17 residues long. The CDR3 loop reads CASSLTGLAGAYNEQFF. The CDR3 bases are TGTGCCAGCAGCCTCACGGGACTAGCGGGGGCCTACAATGAGCAGTTCTTC.

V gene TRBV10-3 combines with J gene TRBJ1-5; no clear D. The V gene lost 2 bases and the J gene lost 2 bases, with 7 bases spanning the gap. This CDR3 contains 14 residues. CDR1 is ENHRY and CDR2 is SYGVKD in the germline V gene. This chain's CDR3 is CAISEMGGNQPQHF. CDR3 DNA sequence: TGTGCCATCAGTGAGATGGGAGGCAATCAGCCCCAGCATTTT.

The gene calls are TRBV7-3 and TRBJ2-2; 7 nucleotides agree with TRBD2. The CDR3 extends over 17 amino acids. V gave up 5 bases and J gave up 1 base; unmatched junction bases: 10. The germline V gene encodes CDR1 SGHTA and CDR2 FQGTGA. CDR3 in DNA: TGTGCCAGCAGCCCAACATCGGTAGCGGGGAACACCGGGGAGCTGTTTTTT. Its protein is CASSPTSVAGNTGELFF. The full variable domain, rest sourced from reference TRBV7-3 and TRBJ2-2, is GAGVSQTPSNKVTEKGKYVELRCDPISGHTALYWYRQSLGQGPEFLIYFQGTGAADDSGLPNDRFFAVRPEGSVSTLKIQRTERGDSAVYLCASSPTSVAGNTGELFFGEGSRLTVL.

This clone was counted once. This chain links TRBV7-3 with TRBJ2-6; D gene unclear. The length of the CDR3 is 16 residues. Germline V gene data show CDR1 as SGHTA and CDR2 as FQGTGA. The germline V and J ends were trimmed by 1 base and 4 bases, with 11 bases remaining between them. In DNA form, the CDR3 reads TGTGCCAGCAGCTTAATCCCACAGTCCGGGGCCAACGTCCTGACTTTC. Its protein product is CASSLIPQSGANVLTF.

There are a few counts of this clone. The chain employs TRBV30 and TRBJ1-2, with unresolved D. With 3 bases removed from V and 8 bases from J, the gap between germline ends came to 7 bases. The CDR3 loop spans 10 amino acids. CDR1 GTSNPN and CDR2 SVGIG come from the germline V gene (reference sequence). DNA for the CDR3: TGTGCCTGGAGGATGGGGGGCTACACCTTC. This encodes CAWRMGGYTF.

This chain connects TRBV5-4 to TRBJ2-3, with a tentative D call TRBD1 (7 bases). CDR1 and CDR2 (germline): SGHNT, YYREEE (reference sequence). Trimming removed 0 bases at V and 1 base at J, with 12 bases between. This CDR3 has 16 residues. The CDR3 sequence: CASSLVRGTGTDTQYF. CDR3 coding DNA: TGTGCCAGCAGCTTGGTCCGGGGGACAGGCACAGATACGCAGTATTTT.

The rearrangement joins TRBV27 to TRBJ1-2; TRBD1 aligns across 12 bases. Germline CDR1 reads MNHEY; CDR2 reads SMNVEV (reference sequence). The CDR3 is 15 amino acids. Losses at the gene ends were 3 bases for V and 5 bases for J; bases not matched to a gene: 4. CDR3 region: CASSLGTGGRYGYTF. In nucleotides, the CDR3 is TGTGCCAGCAGTTTGGGGACAGGGGGCAGGTATGGCTACACCTTC.

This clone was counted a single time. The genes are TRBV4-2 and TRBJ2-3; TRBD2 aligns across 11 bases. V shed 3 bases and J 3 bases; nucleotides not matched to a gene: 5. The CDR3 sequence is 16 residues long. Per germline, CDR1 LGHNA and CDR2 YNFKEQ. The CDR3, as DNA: TGTGCCAGCAGCCACTTTCTAGCGGGGGGTACAGATACGCAGTATTTT. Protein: CASSHFLAGGTDTQYF.

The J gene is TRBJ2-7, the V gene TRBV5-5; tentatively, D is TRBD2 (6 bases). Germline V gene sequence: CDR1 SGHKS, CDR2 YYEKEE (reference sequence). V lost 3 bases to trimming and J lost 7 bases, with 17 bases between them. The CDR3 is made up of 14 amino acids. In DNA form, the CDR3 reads TGTGCCAGCAGCTCCTGGGGAGGAACTACGGAGCAGTACTTC. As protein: CASSSWGGTTEQYF.

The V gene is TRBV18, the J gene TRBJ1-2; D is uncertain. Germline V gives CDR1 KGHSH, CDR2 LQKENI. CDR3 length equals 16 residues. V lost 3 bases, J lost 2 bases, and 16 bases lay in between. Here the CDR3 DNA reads TGTGCCAGCTCACCCGAAAACCTAAGGGCCAACTATGGCTACACCTTC. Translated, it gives CASSPENLRANYGYTF.

The CDR3 sequence is CASSLDPSPLHF. The CDR3 DNA reads as TGTGCCAGCAGCTTAGATCCTTCACCCCTCCACTTT. This sequence joins TRBV7-2 and TRBJ1-6, with D hard to call. CDR3 size: 12 residues. Germline loops: CDR1 SGHTA, CDR2 FQGNSA. V gave up 1 base and J gave up 9 bases, with 4 bases separating them.

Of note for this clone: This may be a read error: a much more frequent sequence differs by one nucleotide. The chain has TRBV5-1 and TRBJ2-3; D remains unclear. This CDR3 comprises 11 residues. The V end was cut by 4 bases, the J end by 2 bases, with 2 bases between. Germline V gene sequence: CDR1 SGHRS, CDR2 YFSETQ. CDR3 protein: CASSNTDTQYF. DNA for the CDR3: TGCGCCAGCAGCAACACAGATACGCAGTATTTT.

For the CDR3, the DNA is TGTGCCAGCAGTGAAGAAGGGACAGGGAATGAAAAACTGTTTTTT. Its protein product is CASSEEGTGNEKLFF. The chain combines TRBV2 with TRBJ1-4; 9 nucleotides align to TRBD1. CDR1 is SNHLY and CDR2 is FYNNEI in the germline V gene. The CDR3 totals 15 residues. V shed 1 base, J shed 5 bases, and the junction held 2 bases outside the gene matches.

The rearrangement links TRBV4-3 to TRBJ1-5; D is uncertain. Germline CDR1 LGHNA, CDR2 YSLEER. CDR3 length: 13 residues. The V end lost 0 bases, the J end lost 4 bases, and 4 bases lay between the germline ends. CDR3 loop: CASSQDPNQPQHF. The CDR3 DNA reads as TGCGCCAGCAGCCAAGATCCAAATCAGCCCCAGCATTTT.

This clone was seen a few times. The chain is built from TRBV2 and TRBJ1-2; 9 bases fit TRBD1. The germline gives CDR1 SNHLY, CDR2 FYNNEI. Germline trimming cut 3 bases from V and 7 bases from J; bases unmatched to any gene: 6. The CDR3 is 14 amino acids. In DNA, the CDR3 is TGTGCCAGCAGTGACCGGACAGGGGCGGGTGGCTACACCTTC. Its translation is CASSDRTGAGGYTF.

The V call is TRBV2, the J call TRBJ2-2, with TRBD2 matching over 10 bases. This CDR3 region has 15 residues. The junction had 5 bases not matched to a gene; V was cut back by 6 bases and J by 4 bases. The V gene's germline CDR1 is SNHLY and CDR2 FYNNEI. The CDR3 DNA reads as TGTGCCAGCAGCGTTAGCGGGGGGCTCACCGGGGAGCTGTTTTTT. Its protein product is CASSVSGGLTGELFF.

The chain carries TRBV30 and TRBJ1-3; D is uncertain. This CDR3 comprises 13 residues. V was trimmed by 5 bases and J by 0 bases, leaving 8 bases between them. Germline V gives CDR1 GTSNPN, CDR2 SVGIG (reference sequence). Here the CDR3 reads CAWARSSGNTIYF. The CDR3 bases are TGTGCCTGGGCACGGAGCTCTGGAAACACCATATATTTT.

The CDR3 DNA sequence: TGTGCCAGCAGCGACAGGGTTAACTATGGCTACACCTTC. Translation gives CASSDRVNYGYTF. The chain combines TRBV11-2 with TRBJ1-2, with 7 bases identical to TRBD1. With V trimmed by 5 bases and J by 1 base, 1 base remained unmatched. Germline CDR1 is SGHAT and CDR2 is FQNNGV. The CDR3 sequence is 13 residues long.

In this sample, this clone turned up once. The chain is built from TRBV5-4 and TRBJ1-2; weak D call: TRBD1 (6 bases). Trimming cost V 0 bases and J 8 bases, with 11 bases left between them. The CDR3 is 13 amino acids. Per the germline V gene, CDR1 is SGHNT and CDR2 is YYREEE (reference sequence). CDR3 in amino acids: CASSLGQDGGYTF. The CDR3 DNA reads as TGTGCCAGCAGCTTGGGACAGGATGGAGGCTACACCTTC.